Listed below are T cell receptor beta chains from one sample, sequenced in a study of regulatory T cells in long-lasting Graves disease. TCRdb itself ran the multiplex PCR reads through MiXCR, one entry per CDR3 protein. The table shows 350,000 to 500,000 distinct CDR3 sequences, with roughly a fifth occurring only once. The starting material was peripheral blood mononuclear cells (PBMCs), obtained when the disease was refractory, from a patient treated with antithyroid drugs. These receptors came from a female donor with Graves disease. Both conserved end residues are part of each CDR3. Fields, in order: V gene, J gene, CDR3 length, D gene, clone size, CDR3 protein, CDR3 DNA. D genes are given only for firm matches. Size tells how often a clone was seen (once, few, many) or the class of an expanded clone, and some rows leave it out.

>TRBV7-2|TRBJ1-5|16|NA|few
CASSLDVGLGNQPQHF
TGTGCCAGCAGCTTAGATGTGGGGTTGGGTAATCAGCCCCAGCATTTT
>TRBV20-1|TRBJ2-5|15|NA|many
CSARSGGPYQETQYF
TGCAGTGCTAGGTCTGGCGGACCGTACCAAGAGACCCAGTACTTC
>TRBV20-1|TRBJ1-2|12|NA|many
CSARGFNYGYTF
TGCAGTGCTAGAGGGTTTAACTATGGCTACACCTTC
>TRBV12-3/TRBV12-4|TRBJ2-2|15|NA|many
CASSYVGQETGELFF
TGTGCCAGCAGTTACGTGGGACAAGAGACCGGGGAGCTGTTTTTT
>TRBV6-1|TRBJ1-5|14|TRBD1|NA
CASTSGGSGQPQHF
TGTGCCAGCACATCAGGGGGTTCGGGTCAGCCCCAGCATTTT
>TRBV7-3|TRBJ1-6|15|NA|many
CASSLNPGGNSPLHF
TGTGCCAGCAGCTTAAATCCGGGAGGAAATTCACCCCTCCACTTT
>TRBV9|TRBJ2-2|17|NA|NA
CASSPRAPGSGSGELFF
TGTGCCAGCAGCCCCCGGGCCCCAGGGAGTGGTTCCGGGGAGCTGTTTTTT
>TRBV7-8|TRBJ2-2|15|NA|NA
CTSSLFPEGAGELFF
TGTACCAGCAGCTTATTTCCGGAAGGGGCCGGGGAGCTGTTTTTT
>TRBV6-5|TRBJ1-1|13|NA|many
CASSYRQDTEAFF
TGTGCCAGCAGTTACCGGCAGGACACTGAAGCTTTCTTT
>TRBV19|TRBJ1-1|13|TRBD1|NA
CASRPDRVAEAFF
TGTGCCAGTAGACCAGACAGGGTAGCTGAAGCTTTCTTT
>TRBV18|TRBJ1-4|17|NA|NA
CASSPSRGRRTNEKLFF
TGTGCCAGCTCACCTTCTCGGGGCAGAAGGACTAATGAAAAACTGTTTTTT
>TRBV19|TRBJ1-2|15|TRBD1|NA
CASSRGQGPQYGYTF
TGTGCCAGTAGTAGAGGACAGGGACCGCAGTATGGCTACACCTTC
>TRBV6-1|TRBJ1-1|13|NA|many
CASTKPTVSEAFF
TGTGCCAGCACAAAGCCGACAGTATCTGAAGCTTTCTTT
>TRBV14|TRBJ2-2|13|NA|NA
CASSQLSTGELFF
TGTGCCAGCAGCCAATTGAGTACCGGGGAGCTGTTTTTT
>TRBV7-9|TRBJ1-1|16|TRBD1|NA
CASSLVGQGPNTEAFF
TGTGCCAGCAGCTTGGTTGGACAGGGACCGAACACTGAAGCTTTCTTT
>TRBV2|TRBJ2-5|14|TRBD2|NA
CASTQWGGQETQYF
TGTGCCAGCACCCAATGGGGGGGTCAAGAGACCCAGTACTTC
>TRBV9|TRBJ2-2|11|NA|few
CASSASGELFF
TGTGCCAGCAGTGCAAGCGGGGAGCTGTTTTTT
>TRBV29-1|TRBJ2-5|13|NA|many
CSVGSTSWETQYF
TGCAGCGTTGGTTCGACCTCTTGGGAGACCCAGTACTTC
>TRBV7-9|TRBJ2-7|14|NA|few
CASSFDLESYEQYF
TGTGCCAGCAGCTTCGATCTGGAGAGCTACGAGCAGTACTTC
>TRBV7-9|TRBJ2-2|15|TRBD2|once
CASSPGTDGGGELFF
TGTGCCAGCAGTCCTGGGACCGACGGGGGGGGGGAGCTGTTTTTT
>TRBV27|TRBJ2-3|13|NA|few
CASSPGTADTQYF
TGTGCCAGCAGTCCCGGGACTGCAGATACGCAGTATTTT
>TRBV10-2|TRBJ1-4|17|TRBD1|few
CASSEPAGGASNEKLFF
TGCGCCAGCAGTGAGCCGGCAGGGGGCGCGTCTAATGAAAAACTGTTTTTT